Listed below are T cell receptor beta chains from one sample, sequenced in a study of shared clonotypes between healthy human individuals. The table came from immunoSEQ multiplex PCR; TCRdb's copy has only in-frame clones and leaves some out. This sample has about 340,000 clones, with less than 75% found just once. Sequences were obtained from memory CD4+ T cells sorted from blood. The receptor source for this set is a man younger than 40 in good health. Both conserved end residues are part of each CDR3. The order of the fields is D gene, V gene, clone size, J gene, CDR3 length, CDR3 DNA, CDR3 protein. D genes are given only for firm matches. Some rows mark clone size as missing; the rest say once, few, many or name a class of expanded clone.

-	TRBV11-2	few	TRBJ1-4	15	TGTGCCAGCAGCTTATCAGGTCACACTAATGAAAAACTGTTTTTT	CASSLSGHTNEKLFF
TRBD1	TRBV5-1	-	TRBJ2-3	15	TGCGCCACCTCCCACGGACAGGGGAAAACAGATACGCAGTATTTT	CATSHGQGKTDTQYF
-	TRBV5-6	-	TRBJ1-5	15	TGTGCCAGCGGCTTATATGGAGACCTGTATCAGCCCCAGCATTTT	CASGLYGDLYQPQHF
-	TRBV15	few	TRBJ2-3	14	TGTGCCACCAGCAGAGTCGCAGGGGGGAATACGCAGTATTTT	CATSRVAGGNTQYF
TRBD2	TRBV19	many	TRBJ2-5	13	TGTGCCAGTTCTTGGCTAGCGGAAGAGACCCAGTACTTC	CASSWLAEETQYF
TRBD1	TRBV9	-	TRBJ2-7	17	TGTGCCAGCAGCGTAAGGGCAGGGACAGAAAATACCTACGAGCAGTACTTC	CASSVRAGTENTYEQYF
TRBD2	TRBV5-1	-	TRBJ2-3	16	TGCGCCAGCAGCCTGGGACTAGCGGAAAGCACAGATACGCAGTATTTT	CASSLGLAESTDTQYF
-	TRBV7-6	-	TRBJ1-4	17	TGTGCCAGCAGCCTGGCAGTGGGGGCGCAAACTAATGAAAAACTGTTTTTT	CASSLAVGAQTNEKLFF
-	TRBV30	-	TRBJ2-2	13	TGTGCCTGGAGTGCCTCTCGCCCCGGGGAGCTGTTTTTT	CAWSASRPGELFF
-	TRBV10-2	few	TRBJ2-1	15	TGCGCCAGCAGTGACGCGACAGGGAGGTACAATGAGCAGTTCTTC	CASSDATGRYNEQFF
TRBD2	TRBV15	-	TRBJ2-3	16	TGTGCCACCAGCAGAGGGTTTAGCGGGAGAGCAGATACGCAGTATTTT	CATSRGFSGRADTQYF
-	TRBV27	-	TRBJ2-3	15	TGTGCCAGCAGTTTGAGGCGCCTCCCCCTAGATACGCAGTATTTT	CASSLRRLPLDTQYF
TRBD2	TRBV7-2	-	TRBJ2-5	15	TGTGCCAGCAGCGTCCCTTCTAGCGGGAGTGAGACCCAGTACTTC	CASSVPSSGSETQYF
-	TRBV5-1	-	TRBJ2-1	14	TGCGCCAGTTACAACCGGGAAGAGGGAGGTGAGCAGTTCTTC	CASYNREEGGEQFF
TRBD1	TRBV28	-	TRBJ2-7	15	TGTGCCAGCAAAAAGTCCGGACAGGGGGCGGGAGAGCAGTACTTC	CASKKSGQGAGEQYF
-	TRBV28	-	TRBJ1-5	11	TGTGCCAGCAGTTTTAGCGGGACCCAGCATTTT	CASSFSGTQHF
-	TRBV2	-	TRBJ2-5	11	TGTGCCAGCAGCGTCAGTGAGACCCAGTACTTC	CASSVSETQYF
TRBD1	TRBV27	-	TRBJ2-2	15	TGTGCCAGCAGTTTGGGACAGGGGTTGTTGGGGGAGCTGTTTTTT	CASSLGQGLLGELFF
-	TRBV6-1	-	TRBJ2-3	15	TGTGCCAGCAGCGCGGGGCAGCGGAACACAGATACGCAGTATTTT	CASSAGQRNTDTQYF
TRBD1	TRBV29-1	-	TRBJ2-7	13	TGCAGCACCTCCAATACAGGGGCCTACGAGCAGTACTTC	CSTSNTGAYEQYF
TRBD2	TRBV5-1	-	TRBJ2-1	18	TGCGCCAGCAGCGAAACTAGCGGAACCTTTTTGGGATACAATGAGCAGTTCTTC	CASSETSGTFLGYNEQFF
-	TRBV15	many	TRBJ1-4	15	TGTGCCACCAGCAGTTCCGGAGAAACCCTGGACAGCTTATTTTTT	CATSSSGETLDSLFF
-	TRBV5-1	-	TRBJ2-7	13	TGCGCCAGCCGCGACCCGTCCTCCTACGAGCAGTACTTC	CASRDPSSYEQYF
-	TRBV19	-	TRBJ2-7	13	TGTGCCAGCGGGGCGGCCCTTACCTACGAGCAGTACTTC	CASGAALTYEQYF
-	TRBV6-1	few	TRBJ2-3	15	TGTGCCAGCAGTGAATGGGGCATCCTCACAGATACGCAGTATTTT	CASSEWGILTDTQYF
-	TRBV7-6	-	TRBJ1-1	13	TGTGCCAGCAGCTTATCGCAGGGTTCCAAAGCTTTCTTT	CASSLSQGSKAFF
-	TRBV11-2	-	TRBJ1-2	13	TGTGCCAGCAGCCCCGAACCTGTCTATGGCCACACCTTC	CASSPEPVYGHTF
TRBD1	TRBV5-1	-	TRBJ2-5	16	TGCGCCAGCAGCTTTTCCGGGACAGGGGGTGGGGAGACCCAGTACTTC	CASSFSGTGGGETQYF
-	TRBV5-6	-	TRBJ1-5	16	TGTGCCAGCAGCTTGGCCGGCGGTCTGCGCAATCAGCCCCAGCATTTT	CASSLAGGLRNQPQHF
TRBD1	TRBV19	-	TRBJ2-2	18	TGTGCCAGTAGTATAAAGGGACAGAGGGTACAGAACACCGGGGAGCTGTTTTTT	CASSIKGQRVQNTGELFF
-	TRBV5-1	many	TRBJ2-1	13	TGCGCCAGCAGCTTGAGGCGGGACTCCGAGCAGTTCTTC	CASSLRRDSEQFF
-	TRBV19	-	TRBJ1-2	15	TGTGCCAGTAGTTGGGGGACAACTACTAACTATGGCTACACCTTC	CASSWGTTTNYGYTF
TRBD1	TRBV29-1	once	TRBJ2-1	15	TGCAGCGTCCAGCTAGCACAGGGGTCGGGGAATGAGCAGTTCTTC	CSVQLAQGSGNEQFF
TRBD1	TRBV19	few	TRBJ2-7	15	TGTGCCAGTAGTGTTGGGACAGGGGGCAACTACGAGCAGTACTTC	CASSVGTGGNYEQYF
TRBD2	TRBV7-9	-	TRBJ2-1	15	TGTGCCAGCAGCCGCGGACTAGCGGGATACAATGAGCAGTTCTTC	CASSRGLAGYNEQFF
-	TRBV25-1	-	TRBJ2-7	11	TGTGCCAGCAGTGACAGGGTCGAGCAGTACTTC	CASSDRVEQYF
-	TRBV29-1	-	TRBJ2-5	13	TGCAGCGTTGTGTCGGGATTGGGAGAGACCCAGTACTTC	CSVVSGLGETQYF
-	TRBV15	-	TRBJ2-3	12	TGTGCCACCAGCTACATCACAGATACGCAGTATTTT	CATSYITDTQYF
TRBD1	TRBV19	-	TRBJ2-7	15	TGTGCCAGTAGTTCAAGGACAGGTCTCGCCTCCGAGCAGTACTTC	CASSSRTGLASEQYF
-	TRBV10-3	-	TRBJ1-2	14	TGTGCCGTCCTGAGCACGGGAGAGGGCTATGGCTACACCTTC	CAVLSTGEGYGYTF
TRBD1	TRBV15	-	TRBJ2-1	16	TGTGCCACCAGCAGATTCCGGGACAGGGGAGAGAATGAGCAGTTCTTC	CATSRFRDRGENEQFF
TRBD1	TRBV11-2	-	TRBJ2-7	15	TGTGCCAGCAGCTTAGTTGGGACAGGGCGGAACGAGCAGTACTTC	CASSLVGTGRNEQYF
-	TRBV27	-	TRBJ2-1	15	TGTGCCAGCAGTTTATCCACGGGATGGGGCAATGAGCAGTTCTTC	CASSLSTGWGNEQFF
-	TRBV6-1	-	TRBJ1-1	14	TGTGCCAGCAGTGGACGGAACCTGGGCACTGAAGCTTTCTTT	CASSGRNLGTEAFF
-	TRBV18	-	TRBJ2-2	21	TGTGCCAGCTCAGCGACCCAGGGGGGACCAAGGTCAATGGCGAACACCGGGGAGCTGTTTTTT	CASSATQGGPRSMANTGELFF
TRBD1	TRBV28	-	TRBJ1-1	17	TGTGCCAGCAGTCTTGGGGGGCTAGGGGGCGCGAACACTGAAGCTTTCTTT	CASSLGGLGGANTEAFF
TRBD1	TRBV10-2	-	TRBJ1-5	13	TGCGCCACAGGGACAGGGCAAGATCAGCCCCAGCATTTT	CATGTGQDQPQHF
-	TRBV6-7	-	TRBJ1-5	16	TGTGCCAGCAGTTACCCCCCTAACGATACCAATCAGCCCCAGCATTTT	CASSYPPNDTNQPQHF
-	TRBV29-1	few	TRBJ1-2	9	TGCAGCGCCCTCCCGGGAGCAAGCTTC	CSALPGASF
-	TRBV18	-	TRBJ2-1	16	TGTGCCAGCTCACCGCTTCTAGCGGACCTAGGGGGTGAGCAGTTCTTC	CASSPLLADLGGEQFF
-	TRBV6-1	-	TRBJ2-7	13	TGTGCCAGCAGTGGACATCCCATGTACGAGCAGTACTTC	CASSGHPMYEQYF